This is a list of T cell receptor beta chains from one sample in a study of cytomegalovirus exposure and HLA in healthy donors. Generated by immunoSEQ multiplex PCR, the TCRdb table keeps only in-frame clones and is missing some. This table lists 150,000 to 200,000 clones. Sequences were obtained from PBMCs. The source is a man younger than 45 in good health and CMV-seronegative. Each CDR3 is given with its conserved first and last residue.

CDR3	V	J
CASSSYDRGNSANYGYTF	TRBV7-8	TRBJ1-2
CASSPTGLAGGGTQYF	TRBV18	TRBJ2-3
CASSRLAQGHSDQPQHF	TRBV18	TRBJ1-5
CASSIWGVSYNEQFF	TRBV19	TRBJ2-1
CASGWGTGNEKLFF	TRBV7-9	TRBJ1-4
CASSRQVMNTEAFF	TRBV7-9	TRBJ1-1
CASSKARRSGRPNTGELFF	TRBV21-1	TRBJ2-2
CASTGRQGPSLYTQYF	TRBV25-1	TRBJ2-3
CAIPDRVNGYTF	TRBV6-1	TRBJ1-2
CASSRGTGRSEQYF	TRBV5-1	TRBJ2-7
CAWMEGEAGGYTF	TRBV30	TRBJ1-2
CASSLGGSRNTEAFF	TRBV28	TRBJ1-1
CASSLRGRGRGETQYF	TRBV7-9	TRBJ2-5
CASSPTSGRGLAKNIQYF	TRBV7-6	TRBJ2-4
CASSTQGADTQYF	TRBV28	TRBJ2-3
CASSQLGGQITGELFF	TRBV5-1	TRBJ2-2
CASSSRVRDRFYNEQFF	TRBV5-1	TRBJ2-1
CASSPGIAQETQYF	TRBV18	TRBJ2-5
CASSPETGELFF	TRBV27	TRBJ2-2
CATRADRLTGNTIYF	TRBV15	TRBJ1-3
CASSERSSIAAGEQYF	TRBV2	TRBJ2-7
CARSLAGGRQPQHF	TRBV5-3	TRBJ1-5
CASSTGVHGYTF	TRBV5-1	TRBJ1-2
CASSDSWEGPDTQYF	TRBV6-4	TRBJ2-3
CASSAQGSNTIYF	TRBV9	TRBJ1-3
CASTPGQGYGTEAFF	TRBV9	TRBJ1-1
CASSWGLGQGNNQPQHF	TRBV28	TRBJ1-5
CASSPSGGDLETQYF	TRBV7-2	TRBJ2-5
CASSYQLGVPSEQYF	TRBV6-5	TRBJ2-7
CASSYLLRSTDTQYF	TRBV5-6	TRBJ2-3
CASSLALRDRAYEQYF	TRBV7-9	TRBJ2-7
CAISGRAGVPRDNEQFF	TRBV10-3	TRBJ2-1
CASSPGSGETQYF	TRBV18	TRBJ2-5
CSASPLYEQYF	TRBV20-1	TRBJ2-7
CASSSLGNFADTQYF	TRBV7-2	TRBJ2-3
CASSTGTPFYEQYF	TRBV19	TRBJ2-7
CASSQDRGEVVYGYTF	TRBV4-2	TRBJ1-2
CASSPGTVTDTQYF	TRBV10-1	TRBJ2-3
CASSLEGGRSNQPQHF	TRBV13	TRBJ1-5
CASSLYPDRANQPQHF	TRBV27	TRBJ1-5
CASSHPSGRGAGNEQFF	TRBV7-2	TRBJ2-1
CASSPGEITGELFF	TRBV7-6	TRBJ2-2
CASSMGTMVGEQYF	TRBV19	TRBJ2-7
CASSDAGGTDYGYTF	TRBV19	TRBJ1-2
CASSYSYRSGQETQYF	TRBV6-5	TRBJ2-5
CASSVATGGAQETQYF	TRBV9	TRBJ2-5
CASSLGLAGGPQDEQYF	TRBV11-3	TRBJ2-7
CASSYSAGAVYEQYF	TRBV6-5	.
CASRRDREIGYTF	TRBV5-4	TRBJ1-2
CASSVGSVRDTEAFF	TRBV9	TRBJ1-1
CAWGAGTAYEQYF	TRBV30	TRBJ2-7
CSVARQENEKLFF	TRBV29-1	TRBJ1-4
CASRLYGGETQYF	TRBV25-1	TRBJ2-5
CASSPGGGRAGETQYF	TRBV5-4	TRBJ2-5
CASSQDGWELQETQYF	TRBV4-2	TRBJ2-5
CASSFHSYEQYF	TRBV11-1	TRBJ2-7